The 30 T cell receptor beta chains in this list originate from one sample, sequenced in a study of control samples from healthy donors and cancer patients. Sequencing used immunoSEQ multiplex PCR; TCRdb keeps in-frame clones, though not all of them. This table has roughly 93,000 clones, roughly 91% appearing once. Sequences were obtained from PBMCs. The receptors were sampled from a woman aged 50 to 65 with colorectal cancer.

The CDR3 reads CASSFASLSGNTIYF. The CDR3 nucleotides read TGTGCCAGCAGCTTCGCCTCCCTCTCTGGAAACACCATATATTTT. V is TRBV5-8 and J is TRBJ1-3, with D unclear. Germline V gives CDR1 SGHTS, CDR2 YDEGEE. CDR3 length: 15 residues. V shed 2 bases and J shed 0 bases, with 9 bases lying between them.

The V and J genes are TRBV13 and TRBJ1-5, with a weak D call TRBD1 (6 bases). V lost 3 bases and J lost 5, with 11 bases in between. The germline CDR1 and CDR2 sequences are PRHDT and FYEKMQ (reference sequence). The CDR3 is made up of 14 amino acids. The chain's CDR3 is CASSFGQGHQPQHF. DNA for the CDR3: TGTGCCAGCAGCTTTGGGCAGGGGCATCAGCCCCAGCATTTT.

This chain links TRBV10-3 with TRBJ1-1; 7 bases align to TRBD1. CDR1 and CDR2 from the germline V gene are ENHRY and SYGVKD. V was clipped by 3 bases and J by 1 base; unmatched bases: 5. This CDR3 has 15 amino acids. The CDR3 sequence: CAISDPGTANTEAFF. Here the CDR3 DNA reads TGTGCCATCAGTGACCCCGGGACAGCGAACACTGAAGCTTTCTTT.

The V gene is TRBV5-5, the J gene TRBJ2-7; maybe TRBD2 (6 bases). The CDR3 sequence is 13 residues long. V dropped 3 bases and J dropped 1 base, with 8 bases sitting between them. In germline, CDR1 is SGHKS, CDR2 YYEKEE (reference sequence). CDR3 DNA sequence: TGTGCCAGCAGCTGGGGGGTATCCTACGAGCAGTACGTC. Amino acid sequence: CASSWGVSYEQYV.

The chain recombines TRBV12-5 with TRBJ2-5; TRBD2 agrees at 15 bases. There are 14 residues in the CDR3. With 8 bases clipped from V and 4 bases from J, the junction kept 2 bases outside the gene matches. Per the germline V gene, CDR1 is LGHNT and CDR2 is FRNRAP. CDR3 DNA: TGTGCTAGTCGGACTAGCGGGGGGGGAGAGACCCAGTACTTC. Translating gives CASRTSGGGETQYF.

The chain links TRBV20-1 to TRBJ2-2; no clear D gene. The germline V gene has CDR1 DFQATT and CDR2 SNEGSKA (reference sequence). The CDR3 has 11 residues. The germline V and J ends were trimmed by 5 bases and 1 base, with 2 bases remaining between them. CDR3 DNA: TGCAGTGCTCTGAACACCGGGGAGCTGTTTTTT. Translation gives CSALNTGELFF.

In its sample, this clone was seen a few times. The chain has TRBV7-2 and TRBJ1-5, with a possible D match to TRBD1 (6 bases). The CDR3 sequence is 14 residues long. V was pared by 4 bases and J by 4 bases, with 11 bases between. Germline-derived CDR1 and CDR2 are SGHTA and FQGNSA. The CDR3 DNA sequence: TGTGCCAGCAGCTCAGGACAGTTAAATCAGCCCCAGCATTTT. Translating gives CASSSGQLNQPQHF.

The chain uses TRBV24-1 and TRBJ2-3, with D maybe TRBD2 (7 bases). This CDR3 has 15 amino acids. In germline, CDR1 is KGHDR, CDR2 SFDVKD. V was clipped by 5 bases and J by 2 bases, with 13 bases between them. The CDR3 nucleotides read TGTGCCACCAGTGGGTGGGGGGGCCCCACAGATACGCAGTATTTT. Translation: CATSGWGGPTDTQYF.

The chain joins TRBV28 to TRBJ2-6; D may be TRBD1 or TRBD2 (5 bases each). The germline V and J ends were trimmed by 4 bases and 3 bases, with 16 bases remaining between them. Germline CDR1 and CDR2: MDHEN and SYDVKM. This CDR3 contains 17 residues. The CDR3 sequence is CASSSPGRAIGANVLTF. The CDR3 coding sequence is TGTGCCAGCAGTTCTCCGGGACGAGCAATTGGGGCCAACGTCCTGACTTTC.

V is TRBV7-2 and J is TRBJ2-2; tentatively, D is TRBD2 (5 bases). Looked up from germline, CDR1 is SGHTA and CDR2 is FQGNSA. V lost 1 base, J lost 1 base, and 10 bases lay in between. The CDR3 loop spans 16 amino acids. CDR3 in amino acids: CASSLGSRGNTGELFF. In nucleotides, the CDR3 is TGTGCCAGCAGCTTAGGCTCCCGGGGGAACACCGGGGAGCTGTTTTTT.

The chain employs TRBV19 and TRBJ2-5, with D perhaps matching TRBD1 (5 bases). Germline loops: CDR1 LNHDA, CDR2 SQIVND (reference sequence). The CDR3 is made up of 15 amino acids. V was clipped by 6 bases and J by 2 bases, with 16 bases between them. Here the CDR3 DNA reads TGTGCCAGTAGCACGAAGAAGGGGTGGCAAGAGACCCAGTACTTC. It yields the protein CASSTKKGWQETQYF.

CDR3 in DNA: TGTGCCAGCAGTCCGCTTCCGGATGAAAAACTGTTTTTT. Amino acids: CASSPLPDEKLFF. The J gene is TRBJ1-4, the V gene TRBV28; D is unresolved. The length of the CDR3 is 13 residues. Trimming took 5 bases from V and 6 from J, leaving 10 bases between them. The germline CDR1 and CDR2 sequences are MDHEN and SYDVKM.

The chain employs TRBV2 and TRBJ1-2; D ambiguous. The CDR3 has 13 amino acids. V lost 3 bases to trimming and J lost 5 bases, with 10 bases between them. CDR1 is SNHLY, CDR2 FYNNEI, per germline. The CDR3 region has the DNA TGTGCCAGCAGTGAGCGGATTCCTTATGGCTACACCTTC. It encodes CASSERIPYGYTF. Based on the CDR3 plus reference TRBV2 and TRBJ1-2, the full variable domain is EPEVTQTPSHQVTQMGQEVILRCVPISNHLYFYWYRQILGQKVEFLVSFYNNEISEKSEIFDDQFSVERPDGSNFTLKIRSTKLEDSAMYFCASSERIPYGYTFGSGTRLTVV.

V and J are TRBV5-1 and TRBJ2-1, with TRBD1 matching 10 bases. This CDR3 has 15 amino acids. Germline V gene sequence: CDR1 SGHRS, CDR2 YFSETQ. V was clipped by 0 bases and J by 9 bases; unmatched bases: 6. CDR3 amino acids: CASSLVGQGRGEQFF. The CDR3 DNA sequence: TGCGCCAGCAGCTTGGTGGGACAGGGGAGAGGTGAGCAGTTCTTC.

This clone was seen only a few times. The J gene is TRBJ1-2, the V gene TRBV2, with D possibly being TRBD1 (5 bases). CDR1 is SNHLY and CDR2 is FYNNEI in the germline V gene. CDR3 length equals 12 residues. Trimming left V 3 bases short and J 7 bases short, with 9 bases between. The CDR3 loop reads CASSESRAGYTF. Written as DNA, the CDR3 is TGTGCCAGCAGTGAGAGCAGGGCTGGCTACACCTTC.

This chain links TRBV7-2 with TRBJ2-1; 9 nucleotides line up with TRBD1. Germline loops: CDR1 SGHTA, CDR2 FQGNSA. The CDR3 covers 16 residues. V was clipped by 2 bases and J by 8 bases; unmatched bases: 10. The CDR3 region has the DNA TGTGCCAGCAGCTTAACTGAGCTGGACAGGGGCCATGAGCAGTTCTTC. It specifies CASSLTELDRGHEQFF.

This clone was seen only once. The chain carries TRBV6-5 and TRBJ1-5, with D perhaps TRBD1 (5 bases). CDR1 MNHEY and CDR2 SVGAGI come from the germline V gene. The CDR3 has 12 residues. The ends were cut back, 11 bases at V and 2 bases at J, with 10 bases in the middle. The DNA of the CDR3 is TGTGCCGAGGGGCACGGCAATCAGCCCCAGCATTTT. This sequence encodes CAEGHGNQPQHF.

The chain combines TRBV7-2 with TRBJ1-6; 9 bases line up with TRBD1. The V gene's germline CDR1 is SGHTA and CDR2 FQGNSA. V lost 3 bases to trimming and J lost 6 bases; unmatched junction nucleotides: 6. This CDR3 has 16 residues. The CDR3 is CASSFAGQGSNSPLHF. The CDR3 nucleotides are TGTGCCAGCAGCTTTGCGGGACAGGGCTCTAATTCACCCCTCCACTTT.

This chain uses TRBV4-3 with TRBJ1-1; TRBD1 is a possible D gene (5 bases). CDR1 and CDR2 (germline): LGHNA, YSLEER. The CDR3 has 15 amino acids. V lost 0 bases to trimming and J lost 1 base, with 9 bases between them. The CDR3 loop reads CASSQDSGTNTEAFF. As DNA, the CDR3 is TGCGCCAGCAGCCAAGATTCAGGGACGAACACTGAAGCTTTCTTT.

The chain couples TRBV15 to TRBJ1-2; the D gene is possibly TRBD1 (6 bases). Deletions cut 5 bases from V and 2 bases from J, with 15 bases between. Germline V gives CDR1 LNHNV, CDR2 YYDKDF (reference sequence). The CDR3 sequence is 15 residues long. Here the CDR3 reads CATSQGFQGNYGYTF. CDR3 bases: TGTGCCACCAGCCAAGGATTCCAGGGGAACTATGGCTACACCTTC.

CDR3 residues: CATSDFRASGLSGELFF. CDR3 bases: TGTGCCACCAGTGACTTCCGGGCCTCTGGGTTGAGCGGGGAGCTGTTTTTT. The chain has TRBV24-1 and TRBJ2-2; D unresolved. CDR1 KGHDR and CDR2 SFDVKD come from the germline V gene. There are 17 residues in the CDR3. Trimming pared 4 bases from V and 7 bases from J, leaving 21 bases between.

CDR3 loop: CAWRAVPPQETQYF. CDR3 bases: TGTGCCTGGAGGGCAGTCCCCCCACAAGAGACCCAGTACTTC. The chain combines TRBV30 with TRBJ2-5; D unresolved. V gave up 3 bases and J gave up 2 bases, with 13 bases separating them. This CDR3 region has 14 residues. CDR1 GTSNPN and CDR2 SVGIG come from the germline V gene (reference sequence).

The chain recombines TRBV2 with TRBJ1-1; D is unresolved. Trimming pared 0 bases from V and 0 bases from J, leaving 11 bases between. Germline V gives CDR1 SNHLY, CDR2 FYNNEI. The CDR3 consists of 16 residues. CDR3 bases: TGTGCCAGCAGTGAAGCGCTTGGCCACCTGAACACTGAAGCTTTCTTT. Amino acid sequence: CASSEALGHLNTEAFF.

The J gene is TRBJ2-1, the V gene TRBV28; possible D gene TRBD2, 6 bases. The CDR3 covers 14 residues. The V gene lost 6 bases and the J gene lost 7 bases, with 16 bases spanning the gap. From germline, CDR1 is MDHEN and CDR2 SYDVKM. The CDR3 DNA reads as TGTGCCAGCAGCCCCGGGACTGTCTTAAATGAGCAGTTCTTC. It codes for CASSPGTVLNEQFF.

This chain connects TRBV5-8 to TRBJ2-2, with D maybe TRBD1 (5 bases). The V end was cut by 7 bases, the J end by 7 bases, with 14 bases between. The CDR3 sequence is 13 residues long. In germline, CDR1 is SGHTS, CDR2 YDEGEE. This CDR3 reads CASLRGYIGELFF. The CDR3 DNA reads as TGTGCCAGCTTAAGGGGCTATATCGGGGAGCTGTTTTTT.

In this sample, this clone turned up once. The chain combines TRBV7-2 with TRBJ2-3; 12 nucleotides match TRBD2. The CDR3 sequence is 17 residues long. Unmatched junction bases numbered 8, after V lost 1 base and J lost 6 bases. The germline gives CDR1 SGHTA, CDR2 FQGNSA. CDR3 protein: CASSLGAASGGVDTQYF. The CDR3 coding sequence is TGTGCCAGCAGCTTAGGGGCGGCTAGCGGGGGGGTTGATACGCAGTATTTT.

The rearrangement uses TRBV12-5 and TRBJ2-4, with 7 bases aligning to TRBD1. The CDR3 extends over 17 amino acids. From germline, CDR1 is LGHNT and CDR2 FRNRAP. The V and J ends lost 1 base and 0 bases, in that order; junction bases with no gene match: 6. The CDR3 coding sequence is TGTGCTAGTGGTTTGGGACAGGGTACTCTAGCCAAAAACATTCAGTACTTC. This translates into CASGLGQGTLAKNIQYF.

The chain has TRBV4-1 and TRBJ1-1; 11 bases are shared with TRBD1. In germline, CDR1 is MGHRA, CDR2 YSYEKL. With V trimmed by 5 bases and J by 0 bases, 5 bases remained unmatched. CDR3 length equals 16 residues. CDR3 coding DNA: TGCGCCAGCAGCTCGGGACAGGGGGGGATGAACACTGAAGCTTTCTTT. Protein sequence: CASSSGQGGMNTEAFF.

The rearrangement links TRBV5-1 to TRBJ2-1; either TRBD1 or TRBD2 may fit D (5 bases each). The CDR3 has 16 amino acids. The V end was cut by 4 bases, the J end by 10 bases, with 24 bases between. CDR1 SGHRS and CDR2 YFSETQ come from the germline V gene. The CDR3 loop reads CASSPLTLVGGTEQFF. CDR3 coding DNA: TGCGCCAGCAGCCCATTGACACTAGTAGGTGGGACGGAGCAGTTCTTC.

In its sample, this clone was seen once. The CDR3 DNA follows: TGTGCCAGCAGCTCGAGGGGCATAGGAAACATTCAGTACTTC. Amino acid sequence: CASSSRGIGNIQYF. The chain combines TRBV5-5 with TRBJ2-4, with D perhaps being TRBD1 or TRBD2 (5 bases each). The CDR3 is 14 residues long. V was pared by 3 bases and J by 6 bases, with 13 bases between. Germline CDR1 and CDR2: SGHKS and YYEKEE (reference sequence).